The source of this T cell receptor beta chain is a study of patients and donors after allogeneic stem cell transplantation. Trimming stripped 3 bases from V and 0 bases from J, with 6 bases between. Germline-derived CDR1 and CDR2 are KGHSH and LQKENI. The CDR3 has 15 residues. TCRdb reprocessed the RT-PCR reads via MiXCR and lists one record per CDR3 protein. The sample has some 880,000 distinct CDR3 sequences, about a sixth seen once; the top ten hold roughly 6%. V gene TRBV18 combines with J gene TRBJ2-6; no clear D gene. The clonotype comes from a human donor who was either an allogeneic HSCT recipient or a stem cell or donor lymphocyte infusion donor (not recorded which). It is not recorded whose cells these are; they may come from a transplant donor. Sequenced sample: blood, either unsorted or a sorted T cell fraction (not recorded which). The CDR3 reads CASSPRNSGANVLTF. As DNA, the CDR3 is TGTGCCAGCTCACCCAGGAACTCTGGGGCCAACGTCCTGACTTTC.